The 21 T cell receptor beta chains reported below all come from one sample, sequenced in a study of breast tumors, draining lymph nodes, adjacent tissues. A single record per CDR3 protein comes from TCRdb applying MiXCR to the multiplex PCR reads. Among more than 250,000 distinct CDR3 sequences listed, around 31% were seen once. The lymph nodes were axillary draining lymph nodes from breast cancer patients. Sequencing was performed on axillary lymph node tissue. The origin of the receptors is a female donor with breast cancer. Some clones in this sample may be carry-over from other donors' samples.

The chain is built from TRBV11-2 and TRBJ2-1; 11 bases map to TRBD2. CDR1 is SGHAT and CDR2 is FQNNGV in the germline V gene. The CDR3 contains 15 residues. The CDR3 coding sequence is TGTGCTAGTCCCCTACTAGCGGGAGTCTACAATGAGCAGTTCTTC. It translates to CASPLLAGVYNEQFF.

In its sample, this clonotype was seen many times. The chain links TRBV9 to TRBJ2-2, with 7 bases lining up with TRBD2. Germline V gene data show CDR1 as SGDLS and CDR2 as YYNGEE. Unmatched junction bases numbered 8, after V lost 0 bases and J lost 0 bases. The CDR3 loop spans 18 amino acids. CDR3 region: CASSVVPSSGANTGELFF. As DNA, the CDR3 is TGTGCCAGCAGCGTAGTACCCTCTAGCGGCGCGAACACCGGGGAGCTGTTTTTT. Combining the CDR3 with reference TRBV9 and TRBJ2-2 gives the whole variable domain DSGVTQTPKHLITATGQRVTLRCSPRSGDLSVYWYQQSLDQGLQFLIQYYNGEERAKGNILERFSAQQFPDLHSELNLSSLELGDSALYFCASSVVPSSGANTGELFFGEGSRLTVL.

The chain joins TRBV25-1 to TRBJ1-2; a possible D gene is TRBD1 (5 bases). There are 12 residues in the CDR3. The germline V gene encodes CDR1 MGHDK and CDR2 SYGVNS. The CDR3 DNA is TGTGCTAGAATGGGGGTGGGGTATGGCTACACCTTC. Protein product: CARMGVGYGYTF.

The sample holds many counts of this clonotype. The J gene is TRBJ2-3, the V gene TRBV14, with D possibly being TRBD1 (6 bases). The germline CDR1 and CDR2 sequences are SGHDN and FVKESK. V lost 3 bases to trimming and J lost 2 bases, with 15 bases between them. The length of the CDR3 is 16 residues. This CDR3 is CASSHTSGVLTDTQYF. CDR3 DNA sequence: TGTGCCAGCAGCCATACCTCAGGGGTTCTCACAGATACGCAGTATTTT.

There are many counts of this clonotype. V gene TRBV7-6 combines with J gene TRBJ1-3, with 7 bases aligning to TRBD1. Trimming removed 8 bases from V and 0 bases from J; junction bases left unmatched: 13. The germline CDR1 and CDR2 sequences are SGHVS and FNYEAQ. The CDR3 covers 17 residues. The CDR3 DNA sequence: TGTGCCAGCGGGGCTGAACAGGGGATACGCTCTGGAAACACCATATATTTT. Translated, it gives CASGAEQGIRSGNTIYF.

This clonotype was observed many times. The J gene is TRBJ2-3, the V gene TRBV7-9; maybe TRBD2 (5 bases). This CDR3 is built from 17 residues. Germline V gene data show CDR1 as SEHNR and CDR2 as FQNEAQ (reference sequence). V was pared by 0 bases and J by 0 bases, with 13 bases between. As DNA, the CDR3 is TGTGCCAGCAGCTTAGCGCGGGTTTACCCTAGCACAGATACGCAGTATTTT. Its protein is CASSLARVYPSTDTQYF.

About this clonotype itself: This may stem from a read error, because a much larger clone lies one nucleotide away. The V call is TRBV19, the J call TRBJ2-3, with a weak D call TRBD2 (7 bases). CDR1 LNHDA and CDR2 SQIVND come from the germline V gene (reference sequence). The CDR3 is 17 amino acids. V lost 3 bases to trimming and J lost 2 bases, with 18 bases between them. DNA for the CDR3: TGTGCCAGTAGTATGATGGGGGGGGCAGGAGCCACAGATACGCAGTATTTT. The encoded protein is CASSMMGGAGATDTQYF.

This clonotype was counted at least ten times. This chain uses TRBV11-2 with TRBJ2-5; D is unresolved. V lost 1 base to trimming and J lost 2 bases, with 8 bases between them. CDR1 and CDR2 from the germline V gene are SGHAT and FQNNGV. The CDR3 has 14 amino acids. The CDR3 reads CASSLAARQETQYF. CDR3 nucleotides: TGTGCCAGCAGCTTAGCTGCCAGACAAGAGACCCAGTACTTC.

Notes on this clonotype: One end of the junction varies from germline; a read error may be responsible. This sequence joins TRBV14 and TRBJ2-1; D not certain. The CDR3 contains 14 residues. CDR1 is SGHDN, CDR2 FVKESK, per germline. The CDR3 DNA sequence: TGTGCCAGCAGCCAAGAATGGGGATGGAATGAGCAGTCCTTC. Amino acid sequence: CASSQEWGWNEQSF.

The chain links TRBV6-5 to TRBJ2-2; no reliable D call. The germline gives CDR1 MNHEY, CDR2 SVGAGI. V lost 5 bases and J lost 3, with 7 bases in between. This CDR3 has 13 residues. The CDR3 DNA sequence: TGTGCCAGCAGTCCCCGGGACACCGGGGAGCTGTTTTTT. As protein: CASSPRDTGELFF.

The chain links TRBV7-2 to TRBJ2-3; the D is unclear. Germline loops: CDR1 SGHTA, CDR2 FQGNSA. There are 14 residues in the CDR3. The germline V and J ends were trimmed by 5 bases and 2 bases, with 11 bases remaining between them. The CDR3 sequence: CASSRAGSTDTQYF. The CDR3 coding sequence is TGTGCCAGCAGCCGGGCCGGGTCCACAGATACGCAGTATTTT.

The chain couples TRBV4-2 to TRBJ2-2; the match to TRBD2 covers 7 bases. Per the germline V gene, CDR1 is LGHNA and CDR2 is YNFKEQ. The V and J ends lost 11 bases and 8 bases, in that order; junction bases with no gene match: 26. The CDR3 totals 18 residues. Here the CDR3 reads CAWIFPGMGGSYLGELFF. CDR3 DNA: TGTGCCTGGATCTTCCCCGGAATGGGAGGGTCCTATTTGGGGGAGCTGTTTTTT.

A word on this clonotype: A single base separates this from a much larger clone, so it may be a read error. J is TRBJ2-7 and V is TRBV5-6; a possible D gene is TRBD1 (6 bases). In germline, CDR1 is SGHDT, CDR2 YYEEEE. Trimming left V 4 bases short and J 1 base short, with 15 bases between. The CDR3 is 15 amino acids. CDR3 sequence: CASSPGHPLSYEQYF. The CDR3 DNA is TGTGCCAGCAGCCCGGGACACCCGCTTTCCTACGAGCAGTACTTC.

V usage is TRBV28 and J usage is TRBJ1-2; D unresolved. The CDR3 has 10 amino acids. CDR1 and CDR2 (germline): MDHEN, SYDVKM. The CDR3 here is CAVGNYGYTF. DNA of the CDR3: TGTGCGGTAGGGAACTATGGCTACACCTTC.

This rearrangement joins TRBV27 to TRBJ2-1, with 8 bases lining up with TRBD1. V gave up 6 bases and J gave up 14 bases; unmatched junction bases: 9. Germline-derived CDR1 and CDR2 are MNHEY and SMNVEV (reference sequence). This CDR3 is built from 12 residues. The CDR3 here is CASRNRQGFEFF. CDR3 sequence (DNA): TGTGCCAGCAGAAACCGACAGGGGTTTGAGTTCTTC.

This clonotype was recorded many times. This sequence joins TRBV2 and TRBJ2-1; 10 bases align to TRBD2. V was clipped by 6 bases and J by 6 bases; unmatched bases: 8. The germline CDR1 and CDR2 sequences are SNHLY and FYNNEI. CDR3 size: 15 residues. The CDR3 coding sequence is TGTGCCAGCAGGAGACTAGCGGGCTTTCGCAATGAGCAGTTCTTC. As protein: CASRRLAGFRNEQFF.

The chain recombines TRBV19 with TRBJ2-5, with 10 bases identical to TRBD1. Germline CDR1 is LNHDA and CDR2 is SQIVND (reference sequence). The J segment lost 3 bases and the V segment lost 7 bases, leaving 17 bases of the junction unmatched. CDR3 length equals 18 residues. CDR3 sequence: CASITGTGDLGGKETQYF. The CDR3 coding sequence is TGTGCCAGTATTACGGGGACAGGGGATCTTGGGGGGAAAGAGACCCAGTACTTC.

This clonotype was counted many times. This rearrangement joins TRBV19 to TRBJ2-7; 7 bases agree with TRBD2. This CDR3 region has 11 residues. Germline trimming cut 11 bases from V and 6 bases from J; bases unmatched to any gene: 7. Germline V lookup: CDR1 LNHDA, CDR2 SQIVND (reference sequence). CDR3 residues: CASQRGGEQYF. DNA for the CDR3: TGTGCCTCTCAGCGGGGTGGCGAGCAGTACTTC.

Ten or more counts support this clonotype. The chain recombines TRBV20-1 with TRBJ2-7; D uncertain. V was trimmed by 1 base and J by 10 bases, leaving 8 bases between them. This CDR3 is built from 10 residues. CDR1 and CDR2 (germline): DFQATT, SNEGSKA (reference sequence). CDR3 sequence reads: CSARGASQYF. CDR3 nucleotide sequence: TGCAGTGCTAGAGGAGCCAGCCAGTACTTC.

This clonotype has at least ten counts. The chain joins TRBV5-5 to TRBJ2-1; 8 positions match TRBD1. J was trimmed by 5 bases and V by 3 bases; bases with no gene match: 7. The CDR3 is 15 amino acids. Looked up from germline, CDR1 is SGHKS and CDR2 is YYEKEE (reference sequence). CDR3 bases: TGTGCCAGCAGCTATCGCGGACAGGGCAACAATGAGCAGTTCTTC. Translation: CASSYRGQGNNEQFF.

Details on this clonotype: A read error may account for a junction end that differs from germline. The V and J genes are TRBV7-8 and TRBJ2-7; 7 bases line up with TRBD1. The CDR3 extends over 16 amino acids. Germline CDR1 SGHVS, CDR2 FQNEAQ. Written as DNA, the CDR3 is TGTGTCAGCAGCTCCGGTCGACAGGGTAGGTCCTACGAGCAGTACTTC. Its translation is CVSSSGRQGRSYEQYF.